This TCR beta chain was recorded in a study of blood T cell repertoires in COVID-19. Clones were read by immunoSEQ multiplex PCR, and TCRdb kept only the in-frame ones, dropping some. The table shows about 140,000 clones, with under 85% occurring only once. Trimming cost V 1 base and J 1 base, with 8 bases left between them. Looked up from germline, CDR1 is SGHRS and CDR2 is YFSETQ. The CDR3 runs 15 residues. What was sequenced was peripheral blood. The V call is TRBV5-1, the J call TRBJ2-2; D may be TRBD2 (5 bases). This receptor was taken from a human donor in a cohort sampled during active COVID-19. The CDR3 sequence is CASSLSAGNTGELFF. The DNA for the CDR3 is TGCGCCAGCAGCTTGTCGGCGGGGAACACCGGGGAGCTGTTTTTT.